The rows below give T cell receptor beta chains drawn from one sample of a study of cytomegalovirus exposure and HLA in healthy donors. Here immunoSEQ multiplex PCR was the method, and the copy in TCRdb shows in-frame clones only, minus some. This repertoire shows fewer than 150,000 clones, almost 90% found once; its top ten account for 7.9%. The sample comprised PBMCs. These receptors all stem from a woman aged 18-29 years in good health and CMV-seropositive. CDR3s include the opening cysteine and the closing phenylalanine or tryptophan. The D gene is left open where the match is weak. Not all rows give a size; the values are once, few, many and, for expanded clones, a class.

clone_size	v_call	j_call	d_call	cdr3_aa	cdr3_nt
-	TRBV4-2	TRBJ1-1	-	CASSQGRGGNTEAFF	TGTGCCAGCAGCCAAGGTCGAGGGGGGAACACTGAAGCTTTCTTT
-	TRBV2	TRBJ1-4	-	CASTHPGTPSNEKLFF	TGTGCCAGCACCCACCCCGGGACTCCTTCTAATGAAAAACTGTTTTTT
-	TRBV2	TRBJ2-5	-	CASSESGPRETQYF	TGTGCCAGCAGTGAGTCAGGGCCTCGGGAGACCCAGTACTTC
-	TRBV30	TRBJ1-6	TRBD1	CAWGRGTGVNSPLHF	TGTGCCTGGGGGCGGGGGACAGGGGTCAATTCACCCCTCCACTTT
few	TRBV2	TRBJ1-6	-	CASRREADTPLHF	TGTGCCAGCAGAAGGGAGGCGGATACACCCCTCCACTTT
-	TRBV6-6	TRBJ2-7	-	CASSYGTYEQYF	TGTGCCAGCAGTTACGGTACTTACGAGCAGTACTTC
-	TRBV9	TRBJ1-1	-	CASSPTGGGTEAFF	TGTGCCAGCAGCCCCACCGGCGGGGGCACTGAAGCTTTCTTT
few	TRBV18	TRBJ2-5	-	CASSPEETQYF	TGTGCCAGCTCACCTGAGGAGACCCAGTACTTC
-	TRBV6-1	TRBJ1-2	-	CASRDIINYGYTF	TGTGCCAGTAGAGACATCATCAACTATGGCTACACCTTC
-	TRBV19	TRBJ1-2	TRBD1	CASSVGGTVANYGYTF	TGTGCCAGTAGTGTTGGGGGGACAGTCGCTAACTATGGCTACACCTTC
-	TRBV28	TRBJ2-7	TRBD1	CASVGQGYEQYF	TGTGCCAGTGTGGGACAGGGCTACGAGCAGTACTTC
-	TRBV4-2	TRBJ1-6	-	CASSQDSQGVSPLHF	TGTGCCAGCAGCCAAGACTCCCAGGGCGTATCACCCCTCCACTTT
-	TRBV4-3	TRBJ2-1	TRBD2	CASSQGRWTRVRNEQFF	TGCGCCAGCAGCCAGGGCAGGTGGACTAGGGTCCGAAATGAGCAGTTCTTC
-	TRBV2	TRBJ1-1	-	CASTGLMNTEAFF	TGTGCCAGTACGGGACTCATGAACACTGAAGCTTTCTTT
-	TRBV7-3	TRBJ2-5	TRBD2	CASSVGLAGGETQYF	TGTGCCAGCAGCGTGGGACTAGCGGGAGGAGAGACCCAGTACTTC
-	TRBV5-1	TRBJ2-7	-	CASSPNSYEQYF	TGCGCCAGCAGCCCTAACTCCTACGAGCAGTACTTC
-	TRBV9	TRBJ2-3	TRBD1	CASKTGDSTDTQYF	TGTGCCAGCAAAACAGGGGACAGCACAGATACGCAGTATTTT
-	TRBV19	TRBJ1-1	-	CASTPFSGWDTEAFF	TGTGCCAGTACCCCTTTTTCCGGGTGGGACACTGAAGCTTTCTTT
-	TRBV10-1	TRBJ2-1	-	CASSGGGSDHEQFF	TGCGCCAGCAGTGGAGGAGGGAGCGACCATGAGCAGTTCTTC
-	TRBV5-1	TRBJ2-5	-	CASSLVLTPETQYF	TGCGCCAGCAGCTTGGTTCTAACCCCAGAGACCCAGTACTTC
few	TRBV10-3	TRBJ2-3	TRBD2	CAISPGTRGNTQYF	TGTGCCATCAGTCCCGGGACTAGGGGTAATACGCAGTATTTT
-	TRBV19	TRBJ1-1	-	CASTIAGPRGAFF	TGTGCCAGTACCATAGCCGGGCCCCGGGGAGCTTTCTTT
-	TRBV4-3	TRBJ2-5	-	CASSLPSGRRQQTQYF	TGCGCCAGCAGCCTACCCTCAGGGAGGCGTCAGCAGACCCAGTACTTC
once	TRBV29-1	TRBJ2-3	-	CSVPVRSGDTQYF	TGCAGCGTTCCAGTAAGATCTGGTGATACGCAGTATTTT
-	TRBV27	TRBJ2-7	TRBD2	CASTSGGRALEQYF	TGTGCCAGCACCTCAGGCGGGAGGGCCCTCGAGCAGTACTTC
-	TRBV30	TRBJ1-5	-	CAWSPGYSNQPQHF	TGTGCCTGGAGTCCAGGTTATAGCAATCAGCCCCAGCATTTT
-	TRBV7-2	TRBJ2-7	-	CASSLGGGYSYEQYF	TGTGCCAGCAGCTTAGGTGGCGGGTACTCCTACGAGCAGTACTTC
-	TRBV7-8	TRBJ2-3	TRBD2	CASSPRPGTRDNTDTQYF	TGTGCCAGCAGCCCACGTCCCGGGACTAGAGACAACACAGATACGCAGTATTTT
-	TRBV19	TRBJ1-5	-	CASSVVNQPQHF	TGTGCCAGTAGCGTAGTCAACCAGCCCCAGCATTTT
-	TRBV7-2	TRBJ1-2	-	CASSLGRRQLYGYTF	TGTGCCAGCAGCTTAGGTCGTAGACAGCTCTATGGCTACACCTTC
-	TRBV28	TRBJ1-6	-	CASSLRSSTYNSPLHF	TGTGCCAGCAGTTTGCGCTCATCCACCTATAATTCACCCCTCCACTTT
-	TRBV7-2	TRBJ1-2	-	CASSWQDYGYTF	TGTGCCAGCAGCTGGCAGGACTATGGCTACACCTTC
-	TRBV11-1	TRBJ2-2	-	CASSLVSRGGTGELFF	TGTGCCAGCAGCTTAGTTTCGAGAGGCGGCACCGGGGAGCTGTTTTTT
-	TRBV13	TRBJ2-2	TRBD2	CASSFLNPFLAGEGSSGELFF	TGTGCCAGCAGCTTCCTCAACCCTTTTCTAGCGGGAGAGGGGTCGTCCGGGGAGCTGTTTTTT
-	TRBV6-1	TRBJ2-3	-	CASSDNLLTDTQYF	TGTGCCAGCAGTGATAATCTCCTAACAGATACGCAGTATTTT
-	TRBV2	TRBJ2-3	TRBD2	CASASGGGYYTDTQYF	TGTGCCAGCGCCTCGGGGGGGGGATACTACACAGATACGCAGTATTTT
-	TRBV28	TRBJ2-1	TRBD2	CASSRASGRDNEQFF	TGTGCCAGCAGCCGCGCTAGCGGGAGGGACAATGAGCAGTTCTTC
-	TRBV27	TRBJ2-4	TRBD1	CASSLRGDRAKNIQYF	TGTGCCAGCAGTTTAAGAGGGGACAGGGCCAAAAACATTCAGTACTTC
-	TRBV5-6	TRBJ2-5	TRBD2	CASSLGLAGVQETQYF	TGTGCCAGCAGCCTGGGACTAGCGGGGGTACAAGAGACCCAGTACTTC
-	TRBV6-5	TRBJ1-2	-	CASSYSEGVFGYTF	TGTGCCAGCAGTTACTCGGAAGGGGTGTTTGGCTACACCTTC
-	TRBV9	TRBJ1-1	-	CASSVTGITEAFF	TGTGCCAGCAGCGTTACGGGTATTACTGAAGCTTTCTTT
-	TRBV7-8	TRBJ1-1	-	CASSFPDRNEAFF	TGTGCCAGCAGCTTCCCTGACAGAAACGAAGCTTTCTTT
-	TRBV9	TRBJ1-1	TRBD1	CASSVGQGVMNTEAFF	TGTGCCAGCAGCGTAGGACAGGGGGTCATGAACACTGAAGCTTTCTTT
-	TRBV21-1	TRBJ2-1	-	CASSNLAGQGLLSDNEQFF	TGTGCCAGCAGCAATCTGGCTGGACAGGGTCTGTTATCCGACAATGAGCAGTTCTTC
-	TRBV7-9	TRBJ1-4	TRBD1	CASATGTAEKLFF	TGTGCCAGCGCGACCGGGACAGCTGAAAAACTGTTTTTT
few	TRBV18	TRBJ1-6	-	CASSREGDYNSPLHF	TGTGCCAGCTCACGAGAGGGAGATTATAATTCACCCCTCCACTTT
-	TRBV5-6	TRBJ1-1	-	CASSFGQPNTEAFF	TGTGCCAGCAGCTTTGGACAGCCGAACACTGAAGCTTTCTTT
-	TRBV11-2	TRBJ2-7	TRBD2	CASSLAPRTSGAYEQYF	TGTGCCAGCAGCTTAGCCCCACGGACTAGCGGGGCGTACGAGCAGTACTTC
-	TRBV5-1	TRBJ2-1	TRBD2	CASSWGPAGGEQFF	TGCGCCAGCAGCTGGGGCCCAGCGGGGGGTGAGCAGTTCTTC
-	TRBV7-2	TRBJ2-3	TRBD2	CASSFTSGSSTDTQYF	TGTGCCAGCAGCTTTACTAGCGGGTCTAGCACAGATACGCAGTATTTT
-	TRBV19	TRBJ1-5	-	CASMSRGVWQPQHF	TGTGCCAGTATGAGCCGCGGAGTATGGCAGCCCCAGCATTTT
-	TRBV5-1	TRBJ1-3	-	CASSPDSLLSYNTIYF	TGCGCCAGCAGCCCTGACAGCTTACTCTCTTACAACACCATATATTTT
-	TRBV28	TRBJ2-7	TRBD2	CASSLSGLAGGFLAYEQYF	TGTGCCAGCAGTTTATCCGGACTAGCGGGAGGCTTCCTGGCCTACGAGCAGTACTTC
-	TRBV2	TRBJ1-1	-	CASSLETGIKKNTEAFF	TGTGCCAGCAGTCTGGAAACAGGGATTAAAAAGAACACTGAAGCTTTCTTT
-	TRBV28	TRBJ1-1	-	CATEDMLNTEAFF	TGTGCCACCGAGGACATGTTGAACACTGAAGCTTTCTTT
-	TRBV2	TRBJ2-1	TRBD2	CASRGLAGPYNEQFF	TGTGCCAGCAGAGGACTAGCGGGACCTTACAATGAGCAGTTCTTC
-	TRBV28	TRBJ1-4	-	CASSLTDSPGLFF	TGTGCCAGCAGCTTGACGGACAGCCCGGGACTGTTTTTT